This entry describes one T cell receptor beta chain. The antigen remains undetermined. This record belongs to a study of OX40 agonist ivuxolimab in advanced cancers. Study-level findings and limits: Dose levels from 0.1 to 3.0 mg/kg saw CD4+ and CD8+ blood T cells expand clonally by week 6.

The CDR3 runs 17 residues. In germline, CDR1 is SGHDT, CDR2 YYEEEE. The repertoire was sequenced with immunoSEQ multiplex PCR; TCRdb's copy has only in-frame clones and lacks some. Found here are 70,000 to 85,000 clones, about 89% of them singletons; the top ten hold 5% to 7%. The specimen comprised CD4+ or CD8+ T cells sorted from blood, sampled in a trial of the OX40 agonist ivuxolimab. This clonotype was sampled from an adult with an advanced solid tumor such as melanoma, head and neck, liver or kidney cancer. The genes are TRBV5-6 and TRBJ2-5; tentatively, D is TRBD2 (6 bases). Gene TRBJ2-7 matches the end of the DNA better, so the J call may be wrong. Written as DNA, the CDR3 is TGTGCCAGCACCCTGAGGGAAGCCGGGGCCGGGAGATACGAGCAGTACTTC. Amino acids: CASTLREAGAGRYEQYF.